The clone carrying this TCR beta chain has at least ten counts. The data belong to a study of blood T cells in healthy people across ages. Next came a second PCR, run for about 7 to 11 cycles, which used a sample-barcoded 5' primer along with a J-beta primer mix. Each CDR3 protein is one row after TCRdb ran MiXCR on the 5' RACE reads. The sample records 750,000 to 950,000 distinct CDR3 sequences, roughly 28% being singletons. V shed 4 bases, J shed 0 bases, and the junction held 6 bases outside the gene matches. This CDR3 is built from 15 residues. Germline V lookup: CDR1 MDHEN, CDR2 SYDVKM. The data were also submitted as part of a second study, on T cells of mothers and their children.

The sample consisted of blood. The chain links TRBV28 to TRBJ2-7; the match to TRBD1 covers 7 bases. The source of this sequence is a woman aged 40 to 50 in good health. The CDR3 nucleotides read TGTGCCAGCAGTTCCCCGACAGGGAGCTCCTACGAGCAGTACTTC. This translates into CASSSPTGSSYEQYF.